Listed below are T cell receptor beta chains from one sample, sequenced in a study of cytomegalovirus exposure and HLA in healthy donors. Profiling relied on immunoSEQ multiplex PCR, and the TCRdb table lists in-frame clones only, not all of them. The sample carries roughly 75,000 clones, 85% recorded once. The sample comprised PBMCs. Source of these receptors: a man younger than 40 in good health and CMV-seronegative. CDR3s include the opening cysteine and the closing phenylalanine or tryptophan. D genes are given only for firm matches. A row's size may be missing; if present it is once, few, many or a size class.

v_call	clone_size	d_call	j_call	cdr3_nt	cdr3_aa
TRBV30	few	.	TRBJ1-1	TGTGCCTGGAGTTATACAATGAACACTGAAGCTTTCTTT	CAWSYTMNTEAFF
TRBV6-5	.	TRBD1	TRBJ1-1	TGTGCCAGCAGTTACGGGACAGGACCTAACCAGGAAGCTTTCTTT	CASSYGTGPNQEAFF
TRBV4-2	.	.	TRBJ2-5	TGTGCCAGCAGCCATAACGAGGGCGGCCTTCTGGAGACCCAGTACTTC	CASSHNEGGLLETQYF
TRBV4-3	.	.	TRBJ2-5	TGCGCCAGCAGCCAAGTCTATGGAGCAGCCCAAGAGACCCAGTACTTC	CASSQVYGAAQETQYF
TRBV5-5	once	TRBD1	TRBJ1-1	TGTGCCAGCAGCACCACCGGGACAGTGAACACTGAAGCTTTCTTT	CASSTTGTVNTEAFF
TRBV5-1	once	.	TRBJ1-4	TGCGCCAGCAGCCCACCTGGGGGCAGGAGAGAAAAACTGTTTTTT	CASSPPGGRREKLFF
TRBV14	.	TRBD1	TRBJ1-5	TGTGCCAGCAGCCCACAGGGGGGAGGTCAGCCCCAGCATTTT	CASSPQGGGQPQHF
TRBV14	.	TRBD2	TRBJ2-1	TGTGCCAGCAGCCAAGATATATGGGGAGGGTGGCAGTTCTTC	CASSQDIWGGWQFF
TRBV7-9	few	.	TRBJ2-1	TGTGCCAGCAGCTCACCGGGACTGGAGCGTAATGAGCAGTTCTTC	CASSSPGLERNEQFF
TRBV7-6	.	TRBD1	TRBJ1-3	TGTGCCAGCAGCGAGGACAGGGTTCGATCTGGAAACACCATATATTTT	CASSEDRVRSGNTIYF
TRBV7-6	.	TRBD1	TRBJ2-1	TGTGCCAGCAGCTTAAGGGTAGAGGCTAGGGGGCCTGGCAATGAGCAGTTCTTC	CASSLRVEARGPGNEQFF
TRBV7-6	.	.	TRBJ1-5	TGTGCCAGCAGTCAAACAGGGTATCAGCCCCAGCATTTT	CASSQTGYQPQHF
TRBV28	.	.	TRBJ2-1	TGTGCCAGCAATAAACCTAGGGAGCAGTTCTTC	CASNKPREQFF
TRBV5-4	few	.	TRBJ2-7	TGTGCCAGCAGCTTGGGTAGCCGGGCCTACGAGCAGTACTTC	CASSLGSRAYEQYF
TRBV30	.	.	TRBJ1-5	TGTGCCTGGAGTTTATTTACCAGGAGCAATCAGCCCCAGCATTTT	CAWSLFTRSNQPQHF
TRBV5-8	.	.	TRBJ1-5	TGTGCCAGCAGCTTTGGGCAGTATAGCAATCAGCCCCAGCATTTT	CASSFGQYSNQPQHF
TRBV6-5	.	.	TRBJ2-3	TGTGCCAGCAGCGAGGGATCAGATACGCAGTATTTT	CASSEGSDTQYF
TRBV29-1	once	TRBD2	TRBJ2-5	TGCAGCGTTATAGGGATTGGGGGGGGAGTTCGGGAGACCCAGTACTTC	CSVIGIGGGVRETQYF
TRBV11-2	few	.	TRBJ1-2	TGTGCCAGCAGCCCCCAGGGGAACTATGGCTACACCTTC	CASSPQGNYGYTF
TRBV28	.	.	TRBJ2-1	TGTGCCAGCACCAGACACCGAACCGATGAGCAGTTCTTC	CASTRHRTDEQFF
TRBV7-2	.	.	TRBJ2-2	TGTGCCAGCAGCTTTCTAGCGACCGGGGAGCTGTTTTTT	CASSFLATGELFF
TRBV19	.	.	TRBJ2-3	TGTGCCAGTAGTATTGACAACACAGATACGCAGTATTTT	CASSIDNTDTQYF
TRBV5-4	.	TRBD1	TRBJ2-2	TGTGCCAGCAGCTTGGAAGAGGGGGCGGACACCGGGGAGCTGTTTTTT	CASSLEEGADTGELFF
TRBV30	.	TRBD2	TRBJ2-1	TGTGCCTGGAGTAGGTTTAGCGGGTCCCGGAGCTCCTACAATGAGCAGTTCTTC	CAWSRFSGSRSSYNEQFF
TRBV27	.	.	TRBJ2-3	TGTGCCAGCAGCTCGTACGGGACAGATACGCAGTATTTT	CASSSYGTDTQYF
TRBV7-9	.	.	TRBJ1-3	TGTGCCAGCAGACCTCAGGGGAACTCTGGAAACACCATATATTTT	CASRPQGNSGNTIYF
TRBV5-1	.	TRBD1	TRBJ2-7	TGCGCCAGCAGCTGGGACAGGGGTTACGAGCAGTACTTC	CASSWDRGYEQYF
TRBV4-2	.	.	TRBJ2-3	TGTGCCAGCAGTCTACTTCGGCGGGGAACCACAGATACGCAGTATTTT	CASSLLRRGTTDTQYF
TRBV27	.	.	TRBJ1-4	TGTGCCAGCACCTCCCGGTTTATCGCCCTTAATGAAAAACTGTTTTTT	CASTSRFIALNEKLFF
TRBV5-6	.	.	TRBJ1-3	TGTGCCAGCAGCTTCTGGACAGGAAACACCATATATTTT	CASSFWTGNTIYF
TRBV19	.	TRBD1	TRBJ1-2	TGTGCCAGTAAACGGACAGGGGGCCTCTGGGAAGATGGCTACACCTTC	CASKRTGGLWEDGYTF
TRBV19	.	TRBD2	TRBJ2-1	TGTGCCAGTAGTCCAAGGACTAGCGGGAGCTACAATGAGCAGTTCTTC	CASSPRTSGSYNEQFF
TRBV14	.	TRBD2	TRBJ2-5	TGTGCCAGCAGCCGAAGGCTTAGCGGGGGGGGCCGGGAGACCCAGTACTTC	CASSRRLSGGGRETQYF
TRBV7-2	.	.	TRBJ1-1	TGTGCCAGCAGCTCCCAGGCTCGGTACACTGAAGCTTTCTTT	CASSSQARYTEAFF
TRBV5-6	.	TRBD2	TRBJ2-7	TGTGCCAGCAGCACGGGACTAGGTGGGTACGAGCAGTACTTC	CASSTGLGGYEQYF
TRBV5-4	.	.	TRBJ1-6	TGTGCCAGCACTCCCGAGGGGACATCGGGATCACCCCTCCACTTT	CASTPEGTSGSPLHF
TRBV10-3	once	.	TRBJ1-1	TGTGCCATCAGTGAGTCGGGGCAAACTCGGTCTGAAGCTTTCTTT	CAISESGQTRSEAFF
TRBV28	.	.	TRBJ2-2	TGTGCCAGCAGTCCGTTAGCCGGGGAGCTGTTTTTT	CASSPLAGELFF
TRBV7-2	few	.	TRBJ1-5	TGTGCCAGCAGCTCACAAAATCAGCCCCAGCATTTT	CASSSQNQPQHF
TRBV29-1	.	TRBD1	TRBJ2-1	TGCAGCGCCAAGACAGGGACAAACAATGAGCAGTTCTTC	CSAKTGTNNEQFF
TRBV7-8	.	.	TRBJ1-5	TGTGCCAGCAGCTTAAAGGGCAGGCAGGGAATAAATCAGCCCCAGCATTTT	CASSLKGRQGINQPQHF
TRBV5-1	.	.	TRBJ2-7	TGCGCCAGCAGCTTATCCCCCAGCGGAGACTACGAGCAGTACTTC	CASSLSPSGDYEQYF
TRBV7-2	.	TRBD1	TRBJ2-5	TGTGCCAGCAGCTTAAGGGGGCTAATCCAGACCCAGTACTTC	CASSLRGLIQTQYF
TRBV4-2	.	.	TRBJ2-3	TGTGCCAGCAGCCAAGGGGGCATCGGGGGGCGCACAGATACGCAGTATTTT	CASSQGGIGGRTDTQYF
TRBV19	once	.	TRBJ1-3	TGTGCCAGTAGACCCCACGGGAGGCTCTCTGGAAACACCATATATTTT	CASRPHGRLSGNTIYF
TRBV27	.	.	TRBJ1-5	TGTGCCAGCAGTATCCGGGAGGGCAATCAGCCCCAGCATTTT	CASSIREGNQPQHF
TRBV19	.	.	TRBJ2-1	TGTGCCAGTAGTATCGACCCACAGGGTGCTTGGTTCTTC	CASSIDPQGAWFF
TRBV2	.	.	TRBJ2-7	TGTGCCAGTGCCTACTCCGAGCAGTACTTC	CASAYSEQYF
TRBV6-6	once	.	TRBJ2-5	TGTGCCAGCTCGGGACAAACTCAAGAGACCCAGTACTTC	CASSGQTQETQYF
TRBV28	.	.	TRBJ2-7	TGTGCCAGCAGTTTCCTAGTTGGCGAGCAGTACTTC	CASSFLVGEQYF
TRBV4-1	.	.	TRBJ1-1	TGCGCCAGCAGCCAAGTCGGCAGGGGGAACACTGAAGCTTTCTTT	CASSQVGRGNTEAFF
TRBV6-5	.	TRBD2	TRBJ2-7	TGTGCCAGCAGTCATGGGGGGGAATCCTACGAGCAGTACTTC	CASSHGGESYEQYF
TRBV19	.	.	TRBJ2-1	TGTGCCAGTAGTCAAGGGGCGGCCTACAATGAGCAGTTCTTC	CASSQGAAYNEQFF
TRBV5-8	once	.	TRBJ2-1	TGTGCCAGCAGCTTGGCCCTGGGGCGCAGGGTATGGAATGAGCAGTTCTTC	CASSLALGRRVWNEQFF
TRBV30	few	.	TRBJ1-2	TGTGCCTGGAGTGTACCAGGGGTCCAGACTGGCTACACCTTC	CAWSVPGVQTGYTF